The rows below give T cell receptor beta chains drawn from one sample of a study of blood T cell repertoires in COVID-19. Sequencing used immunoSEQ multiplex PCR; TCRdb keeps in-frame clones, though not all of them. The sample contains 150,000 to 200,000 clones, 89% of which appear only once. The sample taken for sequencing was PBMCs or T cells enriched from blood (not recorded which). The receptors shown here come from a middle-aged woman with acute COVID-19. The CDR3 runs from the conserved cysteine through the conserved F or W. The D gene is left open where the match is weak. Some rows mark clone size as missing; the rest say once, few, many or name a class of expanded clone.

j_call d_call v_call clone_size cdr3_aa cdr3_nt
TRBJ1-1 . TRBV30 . CAWSRTEAFF TGTGCCTGGAGTCGCACTGAAGCTTTCTTT
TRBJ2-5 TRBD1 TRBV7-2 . CASRPGTDNQETQYF TGTGCCAGCAGGCCCGGGACAGACAACCAAGAGACCCAGTACTTC
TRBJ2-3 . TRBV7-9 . CAHDPGGDTQYF TGTGCTCACGACCCCGGGGGAGATACGCAGTATTTT
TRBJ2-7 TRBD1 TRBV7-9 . CASSLDRVNEQYF TGTGCCAGCAGCCTGGACAGGGTAAACGAGCAGTACTTC
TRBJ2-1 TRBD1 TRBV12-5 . CASGLVGTGVYNEQFF TGTGCTAGTGGTTTGGTGGGGACAGGGGTCTACAATGAGCAGTTCTTC
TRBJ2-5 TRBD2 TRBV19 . CASSPWGLADQETQYF TGTGCCAGTAGTCCGTGGGGACTAGCGGATCAAGAGACCCAGTACTTC
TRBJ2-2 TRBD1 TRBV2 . CASSPRDRVGNTGELFF TGTGCCAGCAGTCCCCGGGACAGGGTCGGAAACACCGGGGAGCTGTTTTTT
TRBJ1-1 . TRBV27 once CASSLLAGYTEAFF TGTGCCAGCAGTTTATTGGCAGGGTACACTGAAGCTTTCTTT
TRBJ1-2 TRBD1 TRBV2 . CASSDGTGALKNYGYTF TGTGCCAGCAGTGACGGGACAGGGGCGTTAAAAAACTATGGCTACACCTTC
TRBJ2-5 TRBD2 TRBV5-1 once CASSQAGGQETQYF TGCGCCAGCAGCCAAGCGGGGGGTCAAGAGACCCAGTACTTC
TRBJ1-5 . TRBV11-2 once CASSLAGGRGNQPQHF TGTGCCAGCAGCTTAGCTGGTGGGAGGGGCAATCAGCCCCAGCATTTT